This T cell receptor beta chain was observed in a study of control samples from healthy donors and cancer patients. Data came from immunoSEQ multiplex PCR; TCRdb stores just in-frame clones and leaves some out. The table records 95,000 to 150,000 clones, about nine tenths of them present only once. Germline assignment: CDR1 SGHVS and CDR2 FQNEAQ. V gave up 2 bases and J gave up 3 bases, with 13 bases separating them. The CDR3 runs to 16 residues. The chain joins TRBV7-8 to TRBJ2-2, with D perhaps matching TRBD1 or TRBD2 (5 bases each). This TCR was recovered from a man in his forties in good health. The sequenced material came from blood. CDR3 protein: CASSLWDESYTGELFF. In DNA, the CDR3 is TGTGCCAGCAGCTTATGGGACGAAAGTTACACCGGGGAGCTGTTTTTT.